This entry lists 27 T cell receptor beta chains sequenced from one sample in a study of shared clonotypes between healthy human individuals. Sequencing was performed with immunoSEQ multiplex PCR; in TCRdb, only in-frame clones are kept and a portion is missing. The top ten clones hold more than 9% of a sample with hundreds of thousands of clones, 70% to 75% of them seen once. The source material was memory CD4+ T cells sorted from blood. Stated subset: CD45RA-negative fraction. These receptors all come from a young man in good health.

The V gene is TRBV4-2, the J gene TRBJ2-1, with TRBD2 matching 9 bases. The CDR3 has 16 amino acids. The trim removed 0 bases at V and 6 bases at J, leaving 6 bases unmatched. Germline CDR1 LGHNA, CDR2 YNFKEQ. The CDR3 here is CASSQDGGRASNEQFF. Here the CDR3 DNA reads TGTGCCAGCAGCCAAGACGGCGGGAGGGCCAGCAATGAGCAGTTCTTC.

Here the CDR3 DNA reads TGTGCCAGCAGTTTACCCCAAGTAGGCACTGAAGCTTTCTTT. Translation gives CASSLPQVGTEAFF. The chain carries TRBV28 and TRBJ1-1; D gene ambiguous. Looked up from germline, CDR1 is MDHEN and CDR2 is SYDVKM. V was clipped by 2 bases and J by 4 bases, with 11 bases between them. The CDR3 spans 14 residues.

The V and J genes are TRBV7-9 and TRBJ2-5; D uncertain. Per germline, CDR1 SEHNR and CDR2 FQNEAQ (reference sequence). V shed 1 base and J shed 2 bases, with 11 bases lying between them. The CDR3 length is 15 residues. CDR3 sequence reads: CASSLVLGRQETQYF. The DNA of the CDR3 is TGTGCCAGCAGCTTAGTTCTCGGACGTCAAGAGACCCAGTACTTC.

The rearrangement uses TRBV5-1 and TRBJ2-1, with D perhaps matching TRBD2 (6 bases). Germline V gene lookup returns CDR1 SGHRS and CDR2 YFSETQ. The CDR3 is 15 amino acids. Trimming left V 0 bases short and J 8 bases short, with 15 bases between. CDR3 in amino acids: CASSLVGPRGDEQFF. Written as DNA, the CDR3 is TGCGCCAGCAGCTTGGTTGGACCGCGGGGCGATGAGCAGTTCTTC.

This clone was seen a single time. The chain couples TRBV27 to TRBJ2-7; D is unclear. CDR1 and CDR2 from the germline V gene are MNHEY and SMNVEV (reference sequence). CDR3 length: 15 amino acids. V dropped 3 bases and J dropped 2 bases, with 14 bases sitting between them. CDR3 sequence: CASSFSFGSAYEQYF. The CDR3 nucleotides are TGTGCCAGCAGTTTTTCGTTCGGGTCGGCCTACGAGCAGTACTTC.

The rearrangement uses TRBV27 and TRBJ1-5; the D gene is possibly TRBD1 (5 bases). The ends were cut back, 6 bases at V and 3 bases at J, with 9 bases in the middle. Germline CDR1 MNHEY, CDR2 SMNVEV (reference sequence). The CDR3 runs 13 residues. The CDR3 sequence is CASRGRDNQPQHF. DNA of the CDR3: TGTGCCAGCAGGGGACGCGACAATCAGCCCCAGCATTTT.

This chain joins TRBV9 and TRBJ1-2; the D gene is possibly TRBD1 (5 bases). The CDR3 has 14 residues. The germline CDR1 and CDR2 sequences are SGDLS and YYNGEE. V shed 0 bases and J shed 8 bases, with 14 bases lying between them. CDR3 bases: TGTGCCAGCAGCGTAGCGGGGACTCCGGCGGGCTACACCTTC. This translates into CASSVAGTPAGYTF.

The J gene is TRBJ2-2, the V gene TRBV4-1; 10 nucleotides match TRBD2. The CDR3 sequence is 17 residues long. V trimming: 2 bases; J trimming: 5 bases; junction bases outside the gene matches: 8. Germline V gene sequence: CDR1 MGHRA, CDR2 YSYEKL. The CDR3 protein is CASSQPLSGRWTGELFF. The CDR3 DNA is TGCGCCAGCAGCCAACCCCTTAGCGGGAGGTGGACCGGGGAGCTGTTTTTT.

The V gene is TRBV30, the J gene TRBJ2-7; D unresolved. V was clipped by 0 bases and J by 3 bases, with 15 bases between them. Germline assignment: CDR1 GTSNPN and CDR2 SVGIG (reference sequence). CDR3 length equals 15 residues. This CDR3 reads CAWSVRAGTIYEQYF. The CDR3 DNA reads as TGTGCCTGGAGTGTACGGGCAGGTACCATCTACGAGCAGTACTTC.

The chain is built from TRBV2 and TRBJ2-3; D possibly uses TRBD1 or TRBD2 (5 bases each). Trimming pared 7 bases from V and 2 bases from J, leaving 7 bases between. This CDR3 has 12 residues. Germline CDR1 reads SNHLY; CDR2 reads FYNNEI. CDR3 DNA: TGTGCCAGCACCGGGACCACAGATACGCAGTATTTT. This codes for CASTGTTDTQYF.

The CDR3 reads CASSVGLAGVGTQYF. In DNA, the CDR3 is TGTGCCAGCAGCGTGGGGCTAGCGGGAGTAGGTACGCAGTATTTT. The rearrangement links TRBV9 to TRBJ2-3; 10 positions agree with TRBD2. Trimming took 2 bases from V and 8 from J; bases not matched to a gene: 8. The CDR3 has 15 residues. The germline V gene has CDR1 SGDLS and CDR2 YYNGEE.

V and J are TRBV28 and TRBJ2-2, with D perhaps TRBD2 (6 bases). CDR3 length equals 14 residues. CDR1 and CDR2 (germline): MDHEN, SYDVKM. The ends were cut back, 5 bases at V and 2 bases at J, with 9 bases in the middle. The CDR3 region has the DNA TGTGCCAGCAGTCAGGGAGGAAACACCGGGGAGCTGTTTTTT. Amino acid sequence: CASSQGGNTGELFF.

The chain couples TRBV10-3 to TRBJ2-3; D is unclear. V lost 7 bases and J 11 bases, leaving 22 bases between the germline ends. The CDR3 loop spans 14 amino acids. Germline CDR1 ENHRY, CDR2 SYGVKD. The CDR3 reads CAIKDDGLRIGQYF. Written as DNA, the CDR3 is TGTGCCATCAAGGACGATGGTTTGAGAATCGGGCAGTATTTT.

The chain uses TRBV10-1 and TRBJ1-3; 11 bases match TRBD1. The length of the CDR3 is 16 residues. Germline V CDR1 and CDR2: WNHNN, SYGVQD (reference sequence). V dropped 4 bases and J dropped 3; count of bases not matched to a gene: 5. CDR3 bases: TGCGCCAGCAGTGCAGGACAGGGGGCCGGTGGAAACACCATATATTTT. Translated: CASSAGQGAGGNTIYF.

CDR3: CASSKTGTGHRVGQPQHF. The CDR3, as DNA: TGTGCCAGTAGTAAGACCGGGACAGGCCACCGCGTTGGTCAGCCCCAGCATTTT. V is TRBV19 and J is TRBJ1-5; 8 positions match TRBD1. CDR1 LNHDA and CDR2 SQIVND come from the germline V gene (reference sequence). The CDR3 covers 18 residues. After removal of 4 bases from V and 6 bases from J, the junction contained 17 bases not matched to a gene.

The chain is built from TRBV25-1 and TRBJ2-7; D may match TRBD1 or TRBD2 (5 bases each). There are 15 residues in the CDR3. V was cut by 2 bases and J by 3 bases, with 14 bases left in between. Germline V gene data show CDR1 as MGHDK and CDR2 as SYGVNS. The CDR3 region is CASSEGDVGLYEQYF. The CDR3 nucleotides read TGTGCCAGCAGTGAAGGGGACGTAGGGCTCTACGAGCAGTACTTC.

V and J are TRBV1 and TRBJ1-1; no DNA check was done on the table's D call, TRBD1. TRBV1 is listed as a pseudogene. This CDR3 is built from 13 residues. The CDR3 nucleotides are TGCACCAGCAGCAGGACAGGCGACACTGAAGCTTTCTTT. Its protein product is CTSSRTGDTEAFF.

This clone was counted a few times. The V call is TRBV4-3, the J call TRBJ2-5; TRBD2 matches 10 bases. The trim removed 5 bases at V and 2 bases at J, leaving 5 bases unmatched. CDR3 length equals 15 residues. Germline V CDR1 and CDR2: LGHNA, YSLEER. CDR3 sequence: CASSKIAGGQETQYF. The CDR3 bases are TGCGCCAGCAGCAAGATAGCGGGGGGACAAGAGACCCAGTACTTC.

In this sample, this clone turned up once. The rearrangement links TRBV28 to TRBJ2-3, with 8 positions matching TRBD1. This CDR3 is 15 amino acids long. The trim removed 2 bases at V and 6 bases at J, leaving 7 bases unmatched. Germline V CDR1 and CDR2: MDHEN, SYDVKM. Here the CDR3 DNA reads TGTGCCAGCAGTTTAAGGTACAGGGGGGCGGATACGCAGTATTTT. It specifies CASSLRYRGADTQYF.

The CDR3 loop is CASAPRRVEETQYF. The CDR3 nucleotides read TGCGCCAGCGCCCCCAGGAGGGTAGAAGAGACCCAGTACTTC. The gene calls are TRBV5-1 and TRBJ2-5; TRBD2 might be the D (6 bases). From germline, CDR1 is SGHRS and CDR2 YFSETQ. The V end was cut by 7 bases, the J end by 3 bases, with 16 bases between. The CDR3 length is 14 residues.

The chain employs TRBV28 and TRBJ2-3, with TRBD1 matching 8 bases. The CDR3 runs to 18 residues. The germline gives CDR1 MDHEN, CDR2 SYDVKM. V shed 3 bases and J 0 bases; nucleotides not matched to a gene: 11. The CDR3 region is CASSFDRGPNASTDTQYF. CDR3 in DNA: TGTGCCAGCAGTTTTGACAGGGGCCCGAACGCTAGCACAGATACGCAGTATTTT. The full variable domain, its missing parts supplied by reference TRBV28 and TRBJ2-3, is DVKVTQSSRYLVKRTGEKVFLECVQDMDHENMFWYRQDPGLGLRLIYFSYDVKMKEKGDIPEGYSVSREKKERFSLILESASTNQTSMYLCASSFDRGPNASTDTQYFGPGTRLTVL.

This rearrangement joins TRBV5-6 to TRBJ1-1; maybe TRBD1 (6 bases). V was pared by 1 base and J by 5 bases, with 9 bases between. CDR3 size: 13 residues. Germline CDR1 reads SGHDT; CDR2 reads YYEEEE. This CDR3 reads CASSLRGGTEAFF. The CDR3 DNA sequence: TGTGCCAGCAGCTTGCGAGGGGGGACTGAAGCTTTCTTT. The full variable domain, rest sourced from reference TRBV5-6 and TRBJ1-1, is DAGVTQSPTHLIKTRGQQVTLRCSPKSGHDTVSWYQQALGQGPQFIFQYYEEEERQRGNFPDRFSGHQFPNYSSELNVNALLLGDSALYLCASSLRGGTEAFFGQGTRLTVV.

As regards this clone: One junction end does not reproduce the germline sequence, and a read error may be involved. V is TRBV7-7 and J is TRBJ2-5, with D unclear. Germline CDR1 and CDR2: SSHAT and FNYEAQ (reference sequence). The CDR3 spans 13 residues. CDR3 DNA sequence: TGTGCTAGCAGCTCGGCCCCCATGGAGACCCAGTACTTC. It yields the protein CASSSAPMETQYF.

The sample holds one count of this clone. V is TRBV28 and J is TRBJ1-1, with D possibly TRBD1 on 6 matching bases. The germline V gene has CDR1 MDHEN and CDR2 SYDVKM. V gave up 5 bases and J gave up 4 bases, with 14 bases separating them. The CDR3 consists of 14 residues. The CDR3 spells CASSPRGRGTEAFF. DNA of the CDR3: TGTGCCAGCAGTCCCAGGGGCAGGGGCACTGAAGCTTTCTTT.

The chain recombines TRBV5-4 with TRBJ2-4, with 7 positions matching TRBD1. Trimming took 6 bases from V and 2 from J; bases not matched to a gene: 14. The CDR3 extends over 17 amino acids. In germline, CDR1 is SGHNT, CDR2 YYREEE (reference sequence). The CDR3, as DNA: TGTGCCAGCACCTCCCGCAGGGGCAGGGGGACCAAAAACATTCAGTACTTC. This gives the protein CASTSRRGRGTKNIQYF.

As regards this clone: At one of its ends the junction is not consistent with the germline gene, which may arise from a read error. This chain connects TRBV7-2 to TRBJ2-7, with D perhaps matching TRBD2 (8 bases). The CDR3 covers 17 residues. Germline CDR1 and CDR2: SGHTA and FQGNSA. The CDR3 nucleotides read TGTGCCAGCAGCTCCTCATCGACAGGGCTCACTGCAGCGGGGGACGTATTC. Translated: CASSSSSTGLTAAGDVF.

CDR3 bases: TGTGCCAGCAGCTTACGGGCAGGGGGTCTCGTGGCCAAAAACATTCAGTACTTC. It yields the protein CASSLRAGGLVAKNIQYF. The chain has TRBV7-2 and TRBJ2-4; 7 nucleotides match TRBD1. In germline, CDR1 is SGHTA, CDR2 FQGNSA. After removal of 2 bases from V and 1 base from J, the junction contained 11 bases not matched to a gene. The CDR3 is 18 residues long.